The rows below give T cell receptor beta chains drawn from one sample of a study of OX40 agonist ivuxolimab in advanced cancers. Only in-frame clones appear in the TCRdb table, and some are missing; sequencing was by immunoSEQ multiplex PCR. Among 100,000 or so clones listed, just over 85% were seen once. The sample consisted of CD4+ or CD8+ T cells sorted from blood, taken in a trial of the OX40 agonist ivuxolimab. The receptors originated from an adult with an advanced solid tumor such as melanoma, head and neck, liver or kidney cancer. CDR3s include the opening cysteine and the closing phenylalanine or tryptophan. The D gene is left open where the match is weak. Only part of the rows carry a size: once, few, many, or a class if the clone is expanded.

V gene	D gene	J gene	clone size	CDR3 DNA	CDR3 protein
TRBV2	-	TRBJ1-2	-	TGTGCCAGCAGTCGACAGGACGGCTATGGCTACACCTTC	CASSRQDGYGYTF
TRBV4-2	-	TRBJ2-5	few	TGTGCCAGCAGCCAAGAGAGTCAGGCGGAGACCCAGTACTTC	CASSQESQAETQYF
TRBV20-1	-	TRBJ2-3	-	TGCAGTGTATTCACAGATACGCAGTATTTT	CSVFTDTQYF
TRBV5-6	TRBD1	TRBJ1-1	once	TGTGCCAGCAGTGGGGACAGCTCGGGCACTGAAGCTTTCTTT	CASSGDSSGTEAFF
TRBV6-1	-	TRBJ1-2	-	TGTGCCAGCAGTGAAGGGTTCAGGGAGGGAGGCTACACCTTC	CASSEGFREGGYTF
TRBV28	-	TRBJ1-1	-	TGTGCCAGCACCGTTGACTTTAACCCCTCAGAAGCTTTCTTT	CASTVDFNPSEAFF
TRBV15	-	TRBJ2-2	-	TGTGCCACCAGCAAGGCGGTAAACACCGGGGAGCTGTTTTTT	CATSKAVNTGELFF
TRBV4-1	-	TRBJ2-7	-	TGCGCCAGCAGCCAAGGAAACAGCCAAGGGTCCTCCCCCGACGAGCAGTACTTC	CASSQGNSQGSSPDEQYF
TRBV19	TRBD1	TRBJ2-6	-	TGTGCCAGTGGAGACAGGGTCGGGGCCAACGTCCTGACTTTC	CASGDRVGANVLTF
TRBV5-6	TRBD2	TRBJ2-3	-	TGTGCCAGCAGCCAACCAGCGGGAATGTCTACAGATACGCAGTATTTT	CASSQPAGMSTDTQYF
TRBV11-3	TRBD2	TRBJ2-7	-	TGTGCCAGCAGCTTAGATCTAAGAGTGCGGGAGACGAGAGCCTACGAGCAGTACTTC	CASSLDLRVRETRAYEQYF
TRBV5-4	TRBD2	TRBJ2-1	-	TGTGCCAGCAGCCCGGGACTAGCGGGTTTGTATGAGCAGTTCTTC	CASSPGLAGLYEQFF
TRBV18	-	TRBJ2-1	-	TGTGCCAGCTCACCAGGATTCGATAGCTCCTACAATGAGCAGTTCTTC	CASSPGFDSSYNEQFF
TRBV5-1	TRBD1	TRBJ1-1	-	TGCGCCAGCAGCCCCGGGACAGGGCTTACTGAAGCTTTCTTT	CASSPGTGLTEAFF
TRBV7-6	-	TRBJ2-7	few	TGTGCCAGCAGCTTAGAGGGACCCCAACCGGGGGCAAGGAACGAGCAGTACTTC	CASSLEGPQPGARNEQYF
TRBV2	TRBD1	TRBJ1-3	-	TGTGCCAGCAGTGGCCAGGGGGCCTCCCGCGACTCTGGAAACACCATATATTTT	CASSGQGASRDSGNTIYF
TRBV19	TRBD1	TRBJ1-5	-	TGTGCCAGTAGGGGACAGATTTATAGCAATCAGCCCCAGCATTTT	CASRGQIYSNQPQHF
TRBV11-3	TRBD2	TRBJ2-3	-	TGTGCCAGCAGCAAAAGGACTAGCGGGAGTCCCACAGATACGCAGTATTTT	CASSKRTSGSPTDTQYF
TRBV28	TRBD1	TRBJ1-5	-	TGTGCCAGCAGCCCGGGACAGGTTGTCCAGCCCCAGCATTTT	CASSPGQVVQPQHF
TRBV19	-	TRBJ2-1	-	TGTGCCAGTAGTATAGCGGGGGGCGATGAGCAGTTCTTC	CASSIAGGDEQFF
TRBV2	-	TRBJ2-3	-	TGTGCCAGCACACTCTCCGGGGCTAGCACAGATACGCAGTATTTT	CASTLSGASTDTQYF
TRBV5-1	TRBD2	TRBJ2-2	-	TGCGCCAGCAGCTTGGCTCCAGGGAGGGGTACCGGGGAGCTGTTTTTT	CASSLAPGRGTGELFF
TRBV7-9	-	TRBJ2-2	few	TGTGCCAGCGCCCCCGGCACCGGGGAGCTGTTTTTT	CASAPGTGELFF
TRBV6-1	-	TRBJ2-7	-	TGTGCCAGCAGTGGTATGAGGGTCCCTAACTACGAGCAGTACTTC	CASSGMRVPNYEQYF
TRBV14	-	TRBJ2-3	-	TGTGCCAGCAGTTCAATCGGCACTACAGATACGCAGTATTTT	CASSSIGTTDTQYF
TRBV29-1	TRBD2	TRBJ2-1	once	TGCAGCGTATCCATTGGGGCTAGCGGGAGAAATGAGCAGTTCTTC	CSVSIGASGRNEQFF
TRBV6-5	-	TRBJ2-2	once	TGTGCCAGCAGAAGGGCACTCACGAACACCGGGGAGCTGTTTTTT	CASRRALTNTGELFF
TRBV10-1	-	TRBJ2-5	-	TGCGCCAGCAGTGATAGTTTAGGAGAGACCCAGTACTTC	CASSDSLGETQYF
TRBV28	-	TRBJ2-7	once	TGTGCCAGCAGTTTATTTACGGGGGGCATTTACGAGCAGTACTTC	CASSLFTGGIYEQYF
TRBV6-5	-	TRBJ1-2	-	TGTGCCAGCAGTTACGGGCAGGGAGGGCATGGCTACACCTTC	CASSYGQGGHGYTF
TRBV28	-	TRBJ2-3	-	TGTGCCAGCAGTCCCGCCTCAGGGGGGAGCACAGATACGCAGTATTTT	CASSPASGGSTDTQYF
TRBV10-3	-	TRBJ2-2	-	TGTGCCATCAGTGAAACAGGCGACACCGGGGAGCTGTTTTTT	CAISETGDTGELFF
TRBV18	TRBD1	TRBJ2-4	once	TGTGCCAGCTCACATACGGGACAGCTAGCCAAAAACATTCAGTACTTC	CASSHTGQLAKNIQYF
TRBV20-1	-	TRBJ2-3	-	TGCAGTGCTCTTCAACTCGGGCAGTATTTT	CSALQLGQYF
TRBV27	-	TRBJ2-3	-	TGTGCCAGCAGTCCCCAGAGGGTCCCTTACACAGATACGCAGTATTTT	CASSPQRVPYTDTQYF